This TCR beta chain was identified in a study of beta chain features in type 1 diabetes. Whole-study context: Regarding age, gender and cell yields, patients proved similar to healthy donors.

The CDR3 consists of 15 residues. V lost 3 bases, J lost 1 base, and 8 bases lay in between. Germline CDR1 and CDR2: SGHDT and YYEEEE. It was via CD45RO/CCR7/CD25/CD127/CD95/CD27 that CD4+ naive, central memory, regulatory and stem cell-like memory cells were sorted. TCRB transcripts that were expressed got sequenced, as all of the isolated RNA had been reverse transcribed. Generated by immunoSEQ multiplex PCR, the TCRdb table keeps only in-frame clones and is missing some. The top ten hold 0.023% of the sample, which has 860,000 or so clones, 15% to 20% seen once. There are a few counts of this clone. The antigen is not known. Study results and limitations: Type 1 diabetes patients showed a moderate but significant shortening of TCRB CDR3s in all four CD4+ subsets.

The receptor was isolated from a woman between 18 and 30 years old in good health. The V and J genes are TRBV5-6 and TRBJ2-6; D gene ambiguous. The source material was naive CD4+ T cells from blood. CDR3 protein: CASSSQRSGANVLTF. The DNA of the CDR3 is TGTGCCAGCAGCTCCCAGAGGTCTGGGGCCAACGTCCTGACTTTC.